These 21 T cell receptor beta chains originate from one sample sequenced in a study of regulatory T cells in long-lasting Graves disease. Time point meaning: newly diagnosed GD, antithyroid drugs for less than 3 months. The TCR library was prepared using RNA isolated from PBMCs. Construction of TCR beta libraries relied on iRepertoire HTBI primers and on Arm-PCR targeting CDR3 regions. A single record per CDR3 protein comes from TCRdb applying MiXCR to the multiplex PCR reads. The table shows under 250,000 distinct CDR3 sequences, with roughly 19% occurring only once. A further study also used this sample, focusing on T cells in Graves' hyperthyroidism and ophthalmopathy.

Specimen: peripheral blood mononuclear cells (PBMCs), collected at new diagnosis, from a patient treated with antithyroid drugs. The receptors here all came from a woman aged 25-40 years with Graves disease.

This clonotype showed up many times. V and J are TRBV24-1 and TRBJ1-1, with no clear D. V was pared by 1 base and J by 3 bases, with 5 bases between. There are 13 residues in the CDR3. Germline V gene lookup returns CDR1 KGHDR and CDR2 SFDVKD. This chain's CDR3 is CATSDFHDTEAFF. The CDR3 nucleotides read TGTGCCACCAGTGATTTTCATGACACTGAAGCTTTCTTT.

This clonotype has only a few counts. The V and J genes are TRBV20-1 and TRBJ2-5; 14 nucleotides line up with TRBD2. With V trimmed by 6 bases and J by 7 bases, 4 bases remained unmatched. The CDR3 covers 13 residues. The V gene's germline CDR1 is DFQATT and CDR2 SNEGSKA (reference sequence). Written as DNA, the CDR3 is TGCAGTGCAGGGACTAGCGGGGGAGGGACCCAGTACTTC. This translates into CSAGTSGGGTQYF.

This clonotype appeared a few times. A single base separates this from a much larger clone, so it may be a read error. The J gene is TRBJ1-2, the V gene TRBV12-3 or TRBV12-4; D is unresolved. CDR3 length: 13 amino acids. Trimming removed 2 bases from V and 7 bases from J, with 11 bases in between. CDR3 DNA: TGTGCCAGCAGTTTAAGGGCAGAGAGTGGCTACACCTTC. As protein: CASSLRAESGYTF.

CDR3 in DNA: TGTGCCAGCTCATTTCGTCGCCCAGGGTACTCTGGGGCCAACGTCCTGACTTTC. This codes for CASSFRRPGYSGANVLTF. This chain uses TRBV18 with TRBJ2-6; tentative D call: TRBD1 (5 bases). The germline V and J ends were trimmed by 5 bases and 0 bases, with 17 bases remaining between them. This CDR3 is built from 18 residues. Germline V gene sequence: CDR1 KGHSH, CDR2 LQKENI.

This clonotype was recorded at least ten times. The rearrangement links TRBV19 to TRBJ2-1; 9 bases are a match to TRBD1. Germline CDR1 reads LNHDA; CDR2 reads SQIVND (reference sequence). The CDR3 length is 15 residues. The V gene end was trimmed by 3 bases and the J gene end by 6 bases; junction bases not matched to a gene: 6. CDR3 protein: CASSMWGQGANEQFF. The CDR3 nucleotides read TGTGCCAGTAGTATGTGGGGACAGGGTGCCAATGAGCAGTTCTTC.

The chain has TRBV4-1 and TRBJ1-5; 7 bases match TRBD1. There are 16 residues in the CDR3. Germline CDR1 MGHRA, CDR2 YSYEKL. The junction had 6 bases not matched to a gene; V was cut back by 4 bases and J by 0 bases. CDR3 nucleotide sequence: TGCGCCAGCAGCCCCCAGACAGGGCGTAGCAATCAGCCCCAGCATTTT. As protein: CASSPQTGRSNQPQHF.

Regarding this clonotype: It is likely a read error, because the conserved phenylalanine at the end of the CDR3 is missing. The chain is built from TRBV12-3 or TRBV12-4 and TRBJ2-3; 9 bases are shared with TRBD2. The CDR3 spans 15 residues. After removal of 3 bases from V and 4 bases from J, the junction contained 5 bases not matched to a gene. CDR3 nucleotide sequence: TGTGCCAGCAGTTTCTCTAGCGGGGCCGCAGATACGCAGTATCTT. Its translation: CASSFSSGAADTQYL.

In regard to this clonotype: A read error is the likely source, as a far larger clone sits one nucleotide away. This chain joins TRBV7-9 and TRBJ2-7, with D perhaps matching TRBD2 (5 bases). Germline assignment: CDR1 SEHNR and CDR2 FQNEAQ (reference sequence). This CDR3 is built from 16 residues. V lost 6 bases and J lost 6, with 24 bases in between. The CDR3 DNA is TGTGCCAGCAGGGAAGACCCACCTAGCAGGAGAGGCGAGCAGTACTTC. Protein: CASREDPPSRRGEQYF.

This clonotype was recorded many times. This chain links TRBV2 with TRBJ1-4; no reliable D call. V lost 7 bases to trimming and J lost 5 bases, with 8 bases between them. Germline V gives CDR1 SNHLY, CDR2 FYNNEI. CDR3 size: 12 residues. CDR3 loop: CASIGRNEKLFF. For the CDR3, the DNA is TGTGCCAGCATCGGTCGGAATGAAAAACTGTTTTTT.

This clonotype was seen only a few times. CDR3 in amino acids: CASSPGANYNEQFF. The CDR3 DNA is TGTGCCAGCAGCCCAGGGGCGAACTACAATGAGCAGTTCTTC. This rearrangement joins TRBV27 to TRBJ2-1; a weak D match, TRBD1 (6 bases). The V and J ends lost 6 bases and 3 bases respectively, with 12 bases between them. Germline V gene data show CDR1 as MNHEY and CDR2 as SMNVEV (reference sequence). The CDR3 length is 14 residues.

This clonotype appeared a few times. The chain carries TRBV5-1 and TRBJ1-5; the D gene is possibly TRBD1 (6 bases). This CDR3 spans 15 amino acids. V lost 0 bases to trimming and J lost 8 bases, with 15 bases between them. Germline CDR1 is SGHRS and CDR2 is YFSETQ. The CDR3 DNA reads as TGCGCCAGCAGCTTGGGCGGGGGCTTGGGTGAGCCCCAGCATTTT. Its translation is CASSLGGGLGEPQHF.

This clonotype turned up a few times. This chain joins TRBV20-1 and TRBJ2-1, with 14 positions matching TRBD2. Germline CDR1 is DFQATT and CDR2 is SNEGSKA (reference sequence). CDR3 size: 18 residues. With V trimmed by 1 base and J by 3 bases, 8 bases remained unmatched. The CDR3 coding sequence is TGCAGTGCTAGAGCGACAGGGACTAGCGGGAGCGGCTACAATGAGCAGTTCTTC. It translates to CSARATGTSGSGYNEQFF.

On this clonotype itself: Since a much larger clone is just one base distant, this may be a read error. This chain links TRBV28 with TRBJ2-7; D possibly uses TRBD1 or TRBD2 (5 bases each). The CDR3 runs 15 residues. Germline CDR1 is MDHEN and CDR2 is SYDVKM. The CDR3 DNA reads TGTGCCAGCGGTTTATGGGGGAAAGGGACCTACGAGCAGTACTTC. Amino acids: CASGLWGKGTYEQYF.

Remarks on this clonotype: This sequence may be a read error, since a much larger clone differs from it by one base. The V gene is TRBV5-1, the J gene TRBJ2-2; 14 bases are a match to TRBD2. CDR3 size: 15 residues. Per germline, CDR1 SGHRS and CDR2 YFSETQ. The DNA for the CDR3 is TGCGCCAGCAGCCCGGGACTAGCGGGAGCCGGGAAGCTGTTTTTT. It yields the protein CASSPGLAGAGKLFF.

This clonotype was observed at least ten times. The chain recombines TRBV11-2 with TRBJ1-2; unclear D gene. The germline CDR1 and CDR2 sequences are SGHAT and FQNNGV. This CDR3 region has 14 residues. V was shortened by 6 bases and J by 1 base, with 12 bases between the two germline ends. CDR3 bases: TGTGCCAGCAGTTCTACGGCGAGTAACTATGGCTACACCTTC. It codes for CASSSTASNYGYTF.

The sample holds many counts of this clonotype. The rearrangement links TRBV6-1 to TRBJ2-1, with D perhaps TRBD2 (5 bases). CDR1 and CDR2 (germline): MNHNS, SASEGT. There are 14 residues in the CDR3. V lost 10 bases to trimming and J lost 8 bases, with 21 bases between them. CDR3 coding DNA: TGTGCCATCCGGACTCATTACATGGACGATGAGCAGTTCTTC. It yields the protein CAIRTHYMDDEQFF.

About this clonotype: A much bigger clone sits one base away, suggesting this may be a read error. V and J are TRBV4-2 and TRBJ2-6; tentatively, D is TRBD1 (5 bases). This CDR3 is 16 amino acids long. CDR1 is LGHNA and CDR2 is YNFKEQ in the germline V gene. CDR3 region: CASSQDRSSGANVPTF. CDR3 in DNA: TGTGCCAGCAGCCAAGATCGGAGCTCTGGGGCCAACGTCCCGACTTTC.

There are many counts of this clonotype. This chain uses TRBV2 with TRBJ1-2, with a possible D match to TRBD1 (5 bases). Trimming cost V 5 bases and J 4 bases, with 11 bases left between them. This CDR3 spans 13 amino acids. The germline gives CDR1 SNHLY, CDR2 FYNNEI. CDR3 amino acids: CASSPTGLYGYTF. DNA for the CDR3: TGTGCCAGCAGTCCTACAGGTCTCTATGGCTACACCTTC.

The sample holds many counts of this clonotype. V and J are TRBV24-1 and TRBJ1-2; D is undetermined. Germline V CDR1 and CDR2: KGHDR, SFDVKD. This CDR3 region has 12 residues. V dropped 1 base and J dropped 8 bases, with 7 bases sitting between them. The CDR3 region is CATSDFSVGYTF. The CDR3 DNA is TGTGCCACCAGTGATTTTAGCGTCGGCTACACCTTC.

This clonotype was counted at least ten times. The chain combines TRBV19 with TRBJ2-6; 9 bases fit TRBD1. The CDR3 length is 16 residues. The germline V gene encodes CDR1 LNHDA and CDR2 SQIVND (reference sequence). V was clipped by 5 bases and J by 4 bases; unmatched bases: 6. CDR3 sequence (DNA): TGTGCCAGTAGTCCGGGACAGGGTAACGGGGCCAACGTCCTGACTTTC. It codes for CASSPGQGNGANVLTF.

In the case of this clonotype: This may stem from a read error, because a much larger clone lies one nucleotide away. The CDR3 reads CAIKGDGYTEAFF. The DNA of the CDR3 is TGTGCCATCAAAGGGGACGGCTACACTGAAGCTTTCTTT. This chain joins TRBV10-3 and TRBJ1-1, with D possibly being TRBD1 (5 bases). Trimming shortened V by 7 bases and J by 3 bases, and 12 bases separated the two germline ends. Per the germline V gene, CDR1 is ENHRY and CDR2 is SYGVKD. The CDR3 length is 13 residues.